A selection of T cell receptor beta chains follows, all from one sample in a study of blood T cell repertoires in COVID-19. Method: immunoSEQ multiplex PCR; TCRdb's copy keeps in-frame clones and lacks some. Found here are some 260,000 clones, roughly 84% of them singletons; the top ten hold 4% to 4.5%. The sample comprised peripheral blood. The source is a woman aged 40 to 50 with active or convalescent COVID-19. The CDR3 runs from the conserved cysteine through the conserved F or W.

j_call | v_call | cdr3_aa
TRBJ1-3 | TRBV28 | CASSFSGHGNTIYF
TRBJ2-1 | TRBV2 | CASSGDRGRDEQFF
TRBJ2-7 | TRBV12-3/TRBV12-4 | CASSFWGDDEQYF
TRBJ1-2 | TRBV10-3 | CATHEYGYTF
TRBJ2-7 | TRBV4-1 | CASSTQGTGSYEQYF
TRBJ1-1 | TRBV30 | CAWSVLRGGADTEAFF
TRBJ1-6 | TRBV18 | CASSRPNYPLHF
TRBJ1-5 | TRBV6-5 | CASTRGGFSNQPQHF
TRBJ2-3 | TRBV7-3 | CASSLRSTFGRDTQYF
TRBJ2-1 | TRBV4-1 | CASSQDLSGNEQFF
TRBJ1-4 | TRBV3-1/TRBV3-2 | CASTSGGGEKLFF
TRBJ1-2 | TRBV3-1/TRBV3-2 | CASSQVLIQGRNGYTF
TRBJ1-1 | TRBV4-1 | CASSHANPGQAMNTEAFF
TRBJ1-4 | TRBV6-5 | CASSLGHTNEKLFF
TRBJ2-1 | TRBV5-1 | CASSLGSGGDEQFF
TRBJ1-2 | TRBV28 | CASSPMGANYGYTF
TRBJ1-5 | TRBV23-1 | CASSQSGGTGGKDQPQHF
TRBJ1-2 | TRBV7-9 | CASSSDTGMEGYTF
TRBJ1-4 | TRBV5-6 | CASSLAGGLSEKLFF
TRBJ2-7 | TRBV12-3/TRBV12-4 | CASSFRGSEQYF
TRBJ2-3 | TRBV3-1/TRBV3-2 | CASSPGGRDTQYF
TRBJ2-1 | TRBV5-5 | CASSLSFRGNEQFF
TRBJ2-1 | TRBV7-3 | CASSLGTSGGATDEQFF
TRBJ1-2 | TRBV6-5 | CASRPGTTTNYGYTF
TRBJ1-1 | TRBV27 | CASSFSTQGNTEAFF
TRBJ1-1 | TRBV30 | CAWSVLGGTEAFF
TRBJ1-5 | TRBV15 | CATSRGRVGNQPQHF
TRBJ1-5 | TRBV11-2 | CASSFGGVGQPQHF
TRBJ1-4 | TRBV3-1/TRBV3-2 | CASSQPLTGNNEKLFF
TRBJ2-1 | TRBV5-1 | CASSFDTGTAYNEQFF
TRBJ2-2 | TRBV11-2 | CASSLTSDTGELFF